These 12 T cell receptor beta chains originate from one sample sequenced in a study of response to subunit inactivated influenza vaccine. TCRdb independently ran MiXCR on the RT-PCR reads; one entry per CDR3 protein. The data contain about half a million distinct CDR3 sequences, over 9.5% of them singletons. This material consisted of PBMCs from blood, taken 40 to 50 days after vaccination. These receptors were taken from a man in his fifties who received an inactivated influenza vaccine.

This clonotype was observed at least ten times. The V and J genes are TRBV7-2 and TRBJ2-2; TRBD2 aligns across 13 bases. The CDR3 sequence is 17 residues long. Germline CDR1 is SGHTA and CDR2 is FQGNSA. J lost 7 bases, V lost 2 bases, and 7 bases had no gene match. Written as DNA, the CDR3 is TGTGCCAGCAGCTTATCGGGACTAGCGGGAAGGGTCGGGGAGCTGTTTTTT. Its protein is CASSLSGLAGRVGELFF.

This clonotype was counted a few times. This chain joins TRBV15 and TRBJ1-2, with 8 bases identical to TRBD1. With V trimmed by 5 bases and J by 3 bases, 8 bases remained unmatched. The V gene's germline CDR1 is LNHNV and CDR2 YYDKDF (reference sequence). This CDR3 is 15 amino acids long. CDR3 region: CATSVRTGFYYGYTF. CDR3 coding DNA: TGTGCCACCAGCGTCAGGACAGGGTTTTACTATGGCTACACCTTC.

In its sample, this clonotype was seen a few times. The V and J genes are TRBV29-1 and TRBJ2-6; D is undetermined. The V end lost 1 base, the J end lost 0 bases, and 10 bases lay between the germline ends. Germline CDR1 reads SQVTM; CDR2 reads ANQGSEA. The CDR3 has 16 residues. DNA for the CDR3: TGCAGCGTTGAAGCCCCCGAGCTCTCTGGGGCCAACGTCCTGACTTTC. This translates into CSVEAPELSGANVLTF.

This clonotype was seen a handful of times. The chain recombines TRBV11-2 with TRBJ2-3; 8 nucleotides match TRBD2. The germline V gene encodes CDR1 SGHAT and CDR2 FQNNGV. The CDR3 totals 18 residues. V was pared by 1 base and J by 0 bases, with 9 bases of the junction left unmatched. CDR3 sequence: CASSLGAWRGVSTDTQYF. Written as DNA, the CDR3 is TGTGCCAGCAGCTTAGGGGCCTGGCGGGGGGTCAGCACAGATACGCAGTATTTT.

This clonotype was observed a few times. The CDR3 DNA reads as TGCGCCAGCAGCCACGGGGGGGCGGCGAGCTCCTACGAGCAGTACTTC. Protein product: CASSHGGAASSYEQYF. The chain couples TRBV5-1 to TRBJ2-7; 8 bases line up with TRBD2. There are 16 residues in the CDR3. CDR1 and CDR2 (germline): SGHRS, YFSETQ. The V segment lost 4 bases and the J segment 0 bases; nucleotides outside the gene matches: 9.

In its sample, this clonotype was seen a few times. The genes are TRBV7-2 and TRBJ2-1, with 9 nucleotides matching TRBD1. The V gene end was trimmed by 5 bases and the J gene end by 7 bases; junction bases not matched to a gene: 12. The CDR3 loop spans 16 amino acids. CDR1 and CDR2 from the germline V gene are SGHTA and FQGNSA. The DNA of the CDR3 is TGTGCCAGCAGCGAACCCGGGACAGGGTTAGTAAATGAGCAGTTCTTC. Encoded protein: CASSEPGTGLVNEQFF.

This clonotype was detected ten times or more. CDR3 DNA: TGTGCCAGCGGTCGTCAAGAGACCCAGTACTTC. Amino acid sequence: CASGRQETQYF. V gene TRBV7-9 combines with J gene TRBJ2-5; D uncertain. The V and J ends lost 8 bases and 2 bases respectively, with 6 bases between them. Germline V gene data show CDR1 as SEHNR and CDR2 as FQNEAQ (reference sequence). The CDR3 contains 11 residues.

This clonotype was seen repeatedly, ten times or more. The chain employs TRBV7-6 and TRBJ2-1; 7 bases map to TRBD2. The V gene end was trimmed by 5 bases and the J gene end by 8 bases; junction bases not matched to a gene: 12. The CDR3 runs to 15 residues. From germline, CDR1 is SGHVS and CDR2 FNYEAQ. This CDR3 is CASSLLVGGRDEQFF. CDR3 in DNA: TGTGCCAGCAGCCTGCTGGTTGGCGGGAGAGATGAGCAGTTCTTC. The variable domain in full, with the rest retrieved from reference TRBV7-6 and TRBJ2-1, is GAGVSQSPRYKVTKRGQDVALRCDPISGHVSLYWYRQALGQGPEFLTYFNYEAQQDKSGLPNDRFSAERPEGSISTLTIQRTEQRDSAMYRCASSLLVGGRDEQFFGPGTRLTVL.

The sample holds many counts of this clonotype. The gene calls are TRBV29-1 and TRBJ1-1; no clear D. Trimming shortened V by 5 bases and J by 1 base, and 14 bases separated the two germline ends. The germline CDR1 and CDR2 sequences are SQVTM and ANQGSEA. The CDR3 extends over 14 amino acids. Written as DNA, the CDR3 is TGCAGCGTTTTTCAACTCGGTGGGAACACTGAAGCTTTCTTT. As protein: CSVFQLGGNTEAFF.

This clonotype was seen more than once but under ten times. V usage is TRBV11-3 and J usage is TRBJ2-1; D gene unclear. V was pared by 0 bases and J by 5 bases, with 8 bases between. The CDR3 runs 14 residues. Germline V gene sequence: CDR1 SGHNT, CDR2 YENEEA. The CDR3 reads CASSLDSHNNEQFF. CDR3 sequence (DNA): TGTGCCAGCAGCTTAGATTCCCACAACAATGAGCAGTTCTTC.

In its sample, this clonotype was seen a few times. The V and J genes are TRBV12-3 or TRBV12-4 and TRBJ1-2; D not certain. This CDR3 has 14 amino acids. The V end was cut by 2 bases, the J end by 6 bases, with 13 bases between. CDR3 amino acids: CASSLYVSVNGYTF. The CDR3 DNA is TGTGCCAGCAGTTTATATGTGTCTGTCAATGGCTACACCTTC.

This clonotype appeared a few times. The chain is built from TRBV3-1 and TRBJ1-6; 9 nucleotides match TRBD1. The CDR3 covers 14 residues. With 5 bases clipped from V and 11 bases from J, the junction kept 7 bases outside the gene matches. The germline V gene encodes CDR1 LGHDT and CDR2 YNNKEL (reference sequence). CDR3 sequence (DNA): TGTGCCAGCAGCGGACCGGGACAGGGCACACCCCTCCACTTT. Its protein product is CASSGPGQGTPLHF.